A selection of T cell receptor beta chains follows, all from one sample in a study of blood T cell repertoires in COVID-19. Sequencing was performed with immunoSEQ multiplex PCR; in TCRdb, only in-frame clones are kept and a portion is missing. Of about 350,000 clones listed, about 89% are singletons. What was sequenced was PBMCs or T cells enriched from blood (not recorded which). The origin of the receptors is a woman in her thirties who had recovered from COVID-19. Both conserved end residues are part of each CDR3. D genes are given only for firm matches. Clone size appears in some rows only: once, few, many, or a class for an expanded clone.

j_call,clone_size,v_call,d_call,cdr3_nt,cdr3_aa
TRBJ1-6,NA,TRBV6-5,NA,TGTGCCAGCAGGGACACCCATAATTCACCCCTCCACTTT,CASRDTHNSPLHF
TRBJ2-5,NA,TRBV27,NA,TGTGCCAGCAAGTACAGGGTGGGGTTAGAGACCCAGTACTTC,CASKYRVGLETQYF
TRBJ1-3,NA,TRBV18,NA,TGTGCCAGCTCACCAATGCAGGGCTCTGGAAACACCATATATTTT,CASSPMQGSGNTIYF
TRBJ1-2,NA,TRBV3-1/TRBV3-2,TRBD1,TGTGCCAGCAGGCCCTCGACAGGGCGCAATGGCTACACCTTC,CASRPSTGRNGYTF
TRBJ1-2,NA,TRBV6-5,NA,TGTGCCAGCAGTTACGATCTGTGGACTTCCACCGTAACCTTC,CASSYDLWTSTVTF
TRBJ2-7,NA,TRBV4-2,TRBD2,TGTGCCAGCAGCCAGCGTAGCGGGGGGGCTTACGAGCAGTACTTC,CASSQRSGGAYEQYF
TRBJ1-3,NA,TRBV3-1/TRBV3-2,NA,TGTGCCAGCAGCCAAGTATCCGGGGCTGGAAACACCATATATTTT,CASSQVSGAGNTIYF
TRBJ2-2,NA,TRBV27,NA,TGTGCCAGCAGTCCCCCCAGAGGGGGGGGATTCGGGGAGCTGTTTTTT,CASSPPRGGGFGELFF
TRBJ1-3,once,TRBV4-2,NA,TGTGCCAGCAGCCAAGATCGGGTCCTCTCTGGAAACACCATATATTTT,CASSQDRVLSGNTIYF
TRBJ2-1,NA,TRBV5-1,TRBD2,TGCGCCAGCAGCTTGCTCGCGGGGGAGGGCAATGAGCAGTTCTTC,CASSLLAGEGNEQFF
TRBJ1-4,NA,TRBV2,TRBD1,TGTGCCAGCAGTGAAGGGGACAGGGGGCGTACTAATGAAAAACTGTTTTTT,CASSEGDRGRTNEKLFF